This T cell receptor (beta chain) originates from a study of tumor-infiltrating lymphocytes in primary liver carcinoma. Points from the study as a whole: The difference in top-250-clone fraction between tumors and blood was significant, favoring tumors (p = 0.039).

Germline DNA was also extracted, and blood RNA derived from unsorted whole blood. About 4 milliliters of peripheral blood were drawn presurgically. In this sample, this clonotype turned up many times. Its specificity is not known. With a constant-region primer, TCR beta cDNA was made from approximately 450 ng of total RNA. Sequencing libraries for TCR beta derived from three nested multiplex PCR rounds that used slightly modified ARM-PCR. TCRdb analysed the multiplex PCR reads with MiXCR anew, one entry per CDR3 protein. This table holds almost 200,000 distinct CDR3 sequences, around 60% found once. The sample taken for sequencing was peripheral blood. The TCR comes from a woman aged 55 to 70 with primary liver carcinoma and hepatitis B virus infection.

CDR3 in amino acids: CSVQIGTSTDTQYF. The CDR3 region has the DNA TGCAGCGTACAAATAGGAACTAGCACAGATACGCAGTATTTT. The V and J genes are TRBV29-1 and TRBJ2-3, with D uncertain. CDR3 length equals 14 residues. V dropped 6 bases and J dropped 0 bases, with 13 bases sitting between them. In germline, CDR1 is SQVTM, CDR2 ANQGSEA.